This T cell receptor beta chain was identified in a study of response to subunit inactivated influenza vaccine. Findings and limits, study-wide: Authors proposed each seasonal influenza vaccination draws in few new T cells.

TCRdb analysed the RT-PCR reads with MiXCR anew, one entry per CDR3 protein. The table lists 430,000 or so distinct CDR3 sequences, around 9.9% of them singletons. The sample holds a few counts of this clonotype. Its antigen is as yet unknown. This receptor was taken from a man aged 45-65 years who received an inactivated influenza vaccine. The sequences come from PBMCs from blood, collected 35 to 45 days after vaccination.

CDR3 sequence (DNA): TGTGCCAGCAGTGAGGGTAGCGGCTACGAGCAGTACTTC. Translating it yields CASSEGSGYEQYF. The rearrangement joins TRBV12-3 or TRBV12-4 to TRBJ2-7; maybe TRBD2 (6 bases). The CDR3 length is 13 residues. Trimming removed 5 bases at V and 3 bases at J, with 11 bases between.